The clone carrying this T cell receptor (beta chain) was detected many times. This record belongs to a study of CD8+CD57+ T cells in acquired aplastic anemia. Genomic DNA constituted the template upon which TCR beta VDJ and CDR3 profiling was performed. Each CDR3 protein is one row after TCRdb ran MiXCR on the reads. The data show about 42,000 distinct CDR3 sequences, roughly two thirds seen once. In germline, CDR1 is SGHDT, CDR2 YYEEEE. CDR3 length: 15 residues. V shed 1 base and J shed 3 bases, with 11 bases lying between them. Sequencing was performed on sorted CD4+, CD8+, or CD8+CD57+ T cells (not recorded which) from PBMCs. The chain carries TRBV5-6 and TRBJ1-5; D not resolved. The source of this sequence is a human donor in good health, serving as a control. As DNA, the CDR3 is TGTGCCAGCAGCTTGTATATGGAACCCAATCAGCCCCAGCATTTT. This gives the protein CASSLYMEPNQPQHF.